This T cell receptor beta chain emerged from a study of T-cell reconstitution after alpha-beta-depleted transplantation in children. Trimming stripped 6 bases from V and 7 bases from J, with 19 bases between. This CDR3 is 15 amino acids long. In germline, CDR1 is SGHTA, CDR2 FQGNSA. This clonotype appeared many times. For TCRbeta, the library was prepared with unique molecular identifiers. From the PCR reads, TCRdb called clonotypes with MiXCR, one entry per CDR3 protein. The repertoire includes hundreds of thousands of distinct CDR3 sequences, under 14% of them detected once, and about a quarter sits in the top ten.

The sequenced sample was peripheral blood, obtained 180 days after TCRalphabeta/CD19-depleted stem cell transplant. This TCR came from a male patient aged 2 to 10 who had a stem cell transplant for chronic granulomatous disease, so the T cells may come from the graft donor. The rearrangement links TRBV7-2 to TRBJ2-1; D is ambiguous. The CDR3 sequence: CASRSPTAGPNEQFF. The DNA for the CDR3 is TGTGCCAGCAGATCCCCGACCGCCGGCCCTAATGAGCAGTTCTTC.